These 27 T cell receptor beta chains share one sample of origin, sequenced in a study of technical replicates of blood from four donors. Libraries were prepared by immunoSEQ multiplex PCR; TCRdb keeps only in-frame clonotypes and omits some of them. The top ten clones hold under 0.3% of a sample with more than 75,000 clones, around 93% of them seen once. The specimen was T cells isolated from PBMCs. The origin of the receptors is a human donor in good health.

This chain connects TRBV4-1 to TRBJ2-7; 9 positions match TRBD1. Germline CDR1 reads MGHRA; CDR2 reads YSYEKL. The CDR3 runs to 14 residues. The junction had 2 bases not matched to a gene; V was cut back by 1 base and J by 4 bases. The CDR3, as DNA: TGCGCCAGCAGCCAAGGGGACAGGGTGTACGAGCAGTACTTC. Amino acids: CASSQGDRVYEQYF.

In its sample, this clone was seen once. The rearrangement joins TRBV19 to TRBJ1-5, with a tentative D call TRBD1 (5 bases). Germline values: CDR1 LNHDA, CDR2 SQIVND (reference sequence). This CDR3 spans 14 amino acids. V lost 6 bases to trimming and J lost 2 bases, with 11 bases between them. In DNA, the CDR3 is TGTGCCAGTAGAATTCAAGGGGGCAATCAGCCCCAGCATTTT. It encodes CASRIQGGNQPQHF.

Here the CDR3 reads CATSRSTLAGGSYNEQFF. CDR3 nucleotides: TGTGCCACCAGCAGATCCACCCTGGCGGGGGGGTCCTACAATGAGCAGTTCTTC. The rearrangement links TRBV15 to TRBJ2-1; 9 bases match TRBD2. The CDR3 length is 18 residues. Trimming cost V 2 bases and J 1 base; bases outside gene matches: 9. Per the germline V gene, CDR1 is LNHNV and CDR2 is YYDKDF (reference sequence).

The chain has TRBV28 and TRBJ1-1, with 9 bases lining up with TRBD1. The J segment lost 2 bases and the V segment lost 8 bases, leaving 6 bases of the junction unmatched. The CDR3 runs to 14 residues. The germline gives CDR1 MDHEN, CDR2 SYDVKM. The CDR3 nucleotides read TGTGCCAGCCCGAAGGGACAGGGAAACACTGAAGCTTTCTTT. This translates into CASPKGQGNTEAFF.

The chain has TRBV10-1 and TRBJ2-7; 12 bases align to TRBD2. The CDR3 has 15 residues. The junction had 4 bases not matched to a gene; V was cut back by 5 bases and J by 2 bases. Per the germline V gene, CDR1 is WNHNN and CDR2 is SYGVQD (reference sequence). The CDR3 loop is CASSPGLAGPYEQYF. Here the CDR3 DNA reads TGCGCCAGCAGTCCCGGACTAGCGGGGCCCTACGAGCAGTACTTC.

The chain links TRBV27 to TRBJ2-2, with D hard to call. CDR1 MNHEY and CDR2 SMNVEV come from the germline V gene (reference sequence). This CDR3 is built from 13 residues. Trimming left V 4 bases short and J 7 bases short, with 10 bases between. CDR3 nucleotide sequence: TGTGCCAGCAGTTCCGGGTCGGGCGGGGAGCTGTTTTTT. The encoded protein is CASSSGSGGELFF.

V is TRBV11-3 and J is TRBJ2-7; TRBD1 might be the D (5 bases). Germline-derived CDR1 and CDR2 are SGHNT and YENEEA. V lost 4 bases, J lost 2 bases, and 12 bases lay in between. CDR3 length: 14 amino acids. CDR3 region: CASSSQGFAYEQYF. The CDR3, as DNA: TGTGCCAGCAGCTCCCAGGGATTTGCCTACGAGCAGTACTTC.

The sample holds one count of this clone. The chain recombines TRBV19 with TRBJ2-6; D is possibly TRBD1 (8 bases). V was trimmed by 5 bases and J by 4 bases, leaving 15 bases between them. The CDR3 has 16 residues. Germline V gene lookup returns CDR1 LNHDA and CDR2 SQIVND (reference sequence). CDR3 region: CASSDTGGAGANVLTF. For the CDR3, the DNA is TGTGCCAGTAGTGACACAGGGGGGGCAGGGGCCAACGTCCTGACTTTC.

V usage is TRBV7-6 and J usage is TRBJ2-3; D is possibly TRBD1 (6 bases). V was shortened by 1 base and J by 7 bases, with 12 bases between the two germline ends. CDR1 and CDR2 from the germline V gene are SGHVS and FNYEAQ. CDR3 length: 14 amino acids. The CDR3 region is CASSLEGGMNTQYF. The CDR3 DNA reads as TGTGCCAGCAGCTTAGAAGGGGGTATGAATACGCAGTATTTT. The entire variable domain, with the rest obtained from reference TRBV7-6 and TRBJ2-3, is as follows: GAGVSQSPRYKVTKRGQDVALRCDPISGHVSLYWYRQALGQGPEFLTYFNYEAQQDKSGLPNDRFSAERPEGSISTLTIQRTEQRDSAMYRCASSLEGGMNTQYFGPGTRLTVL.

This chain links TRBV5-3 with TRBJ1-3, with 8 positions matching TRBD1. TRBV5-3 is an open reading frame whose function is uncertain. This CDR3 is 20 amino acids long. V was clipped by 1 base and J by 8 bases; unmatched bases: 23. The CDR3 reads CARSLRKSAWTGSVGDTIYF. In nucleotides, the CDR3 is TGTGCCAGAAGCTTGCGGAAATCAGCTTGGACAGGGTCTGTGGGAGACACCATATATTTT.

This chain joins TRBV11-3 and TRBJ2-3; D might be TRBD1 (5 bases). With 5 bases removed from V and 2 bases from J, the gap between germline ends came to 17 bases. The CDR3 has 16 residues. Per the germline V gene, CDR1 is SGHNT and CDR2 is YENEEA. CDR3 region: CASSDQGRWVTDTQYF. CDR3 sequence (DNA): TGTGCCAGCAGCGACCAGGGTAGGTGGGTCACAGATACGCAGTATTTT.

The chain combines TRBV27 with TRBJ2-1; 7 bases match TRBD2. From germline, CDR1 is MNHEY and CDR2 SMNVEV (reference sequence). Trimming removed 4 bases from V and 7 bases from J; junction bases left unmatched: 7. The CDR3 loop spans 14 amino acids. CDR3 loop: CASSWDYFENEQFF. The CDR3 bases are TGTGCCAGCAGTTGGGACTATTTTGAGAATGAGCAGTTCTTC.

This rearrangement joins TRBV7-3 to TRBJ2-2; D is possibly TRBD2 (6 bases). V shed 2 bases and J shed 1 base, with 8 bases lying between them. The CDR3 totals 15 residues. Germline V gene data show CDR1 as SGHTA and CDR2 as FQGTGA. The CDR3 spells CASSLLGGNTGELFF. DNA of the CDR3: TGTGCCAGCAGCTTATTGGGGGGGAACACCGGGGAGCTGTTTTTT. The whole variable domain, filled in from reference TRBV7-3 and TRBJ2-2, reads GAGVSQTPSNKVTEKGKYVELRCDPISGHTALYWYRQSLGQGPEFLIYFQGTGAADDSGLPNDRFFAVRPEGSVSTLKIQRTERGDSAVYLCASSLLGGNTGELFFGEGSRLTVL.

V usage is TRBV28 and J usage is TRBJ2-7, with D perhaps matching TRBD1 (7 bases). With 6 bases removed from V and 3 bases from J, the gap between germline ends came to 15 bases. This CDR3 has 14 amino acids. CDR1 and CDR2 from the germline V gene are MDHEN and SYDVKM. CDR3 sequence: CASRPDREDYEQYF. In nucleotides, the CDR3 is TGTGCCAGCAGACCCGACAGGGAGGACTACGAGCAGTACTTC.

J is TRBJ1-5 and V is TRBV7-9; no reliable D call. Trimming took 1 base from V and 2 from J, leaving 9 bases between them. CDR3 size: 15 residues. CDR1 SEHNR and CDR2 FQNEAQ come from the germline V gene (reference sequence). The CDR3 DNA reads TGTGCCAGCAGCTTAGGATTGAGCGGCAATCAGCCCCAGCATTTT. This encodes CASSLGLSGNQPQHF.

This clone occurred once. This chain links TRBV28 with TRBJ2-5; 11 bases align to TRBD2. The germline gives CDR1 MDHEN, CDR2 SYDVKM. The CDR3 is 15 amino acids. Unmatched junction bases numbered 6, after V lost 4 bases and J lost 5 bases. The CDR3 spells CASSSILAGEETQYF. CDR3 sequence (DNA): TGTGCCAGCAGTTCGATACTAGCGGGAGAGGAGACCCAGTACTTC.

The chain carries TRBV29-1 and TRBJ2-1, with 9 bases matching TRBD2. This CDR3 is 17 amino acids long. The germline CDR1 and CDR2 sequences are SQVTM and ANQGSEA. Trimming removed 4 bases from V and 2 bases from J; junction bases left unmatched: 12. CDR3 loop: CSVVTGSGSRTYNEQFF. CDR3 sequence (DNA): TGCAGCGTTGTTACGGGTAGCGGGAGCCGCACCTACAATGAGCAGTTCTTC.

V is TRBV29-1 and J is TRBJ2-7; a weak D match, TRBD2 (6 bases). The CDR3 is 16 amino acids. V was cut by 0 bases and J by 2 bases, with 17 bases left in between. Germline CDR1 reads SQVTM; CDR2 reads ANQGSEA. CDR3 coding DNA: TGCAGCGTTGAAGATCGGGGGACTTCCTTAACCTACGAGCAGTACTTC. This translates into CSVEDRGTSLTYEQYF.

The chain has TRBV6-1 and TRBJ2-7; 10 bases fit TRBD2. The CDR3 is 15 residues long. Germline values: CDR1 MNHNS, CDR2 SASEGT. V shed 6 bases and J 2 bases; nucleotides not matched to a gene: 7. This CDR3 is CASRYTSGETYEQYF. The CDR3 coding sequence is TGTGCCAGCAGGTATACTAGCGGGGAAACCTACGAGCAGTACTTC.

The chain joins TRBV30 to TRBJ2-1, with 7 bases that match TRBD2. Germline CDR1 reads GTSNPN; CDR2 reads SVGIG (reference sequence). This CDR3 has 15 amino acids. Germline trimming cut 2 bases from V and 3 bases from J; bases unmatched to any gene: 7. The CDR3 region has the DNA TGTGCCTGGAGTACCAGACTAGCTTTCTACAATGAGCAGTTCTTC. Protein: CAWSTRLAFYNEQFF.

This clone has a single count. The chain joins TRBV15 to TRBJ1-1; tentatively, D is TRBD1 (5 bases). CDR1 and CDR2 from the germline V gene are LNHNV and YYDKDF (reference sequence). The CDR3 sequence is 13 residues long. The germline V and J ends were trimmed by 3 bases and 8 bases, with 13 bases remaining between them. CDR3 nucleotides: TGTGCCACCAGCAGGGACATCAGGCAAGAAGCTTTCTTT. Encoded protein: CATSRDIRQEAFF.

The chain joins TRBV28 to TRBJ2-3, with D tentatively TRBD2 (6 bases). In germline, CDR1 is MDHEN, CDR2 SYDVKM. This CDR3 has 15 residues. V dropped 2 bases and J dropped 4 bases, with 13 bases sitting between them. CDR3 residues: CASSLAGPRSDTQYF. CDR3 coding DNA: TGTGCCAGCAGTTTAGCGGGGCCGCGGTCAGATACGCAGTATTTT. Full variable domain (remainder filled in from reference TRBV28 and TRBJ2-3): DVKVTQSSRYLVKRTGEKVFLECVQDMDHENMFWYRQDPGLGLRLIYFSYDVKMKEKGDIPEGYSVSREKKERFSLILESASTNQTSMYLCASSLAGPRSDTQYFGPGTRLTVL.

This chain joins TRBV13 and TRBJ2-7; 7 bases line up with TRBD2. Trimming took 2 bases from V and 3 from J; bases not matched to a gene: 4. The germline gives CDR1 PRHDT, CDR2 FYEKMQ (reference sequence). The CDR3 has 14 residues. CDR3 amino acids: CASSLQGGDYEQYF. Written as DNA, the CDR3 is TGTGCCAGCAGCTTACAGGGAGGGGACTACGAGCAGTACTTC.

This rearrangement joins TRBV11-3 to TRBJ1-3; tentatively, D is TRBD1 (5 bases). Germline V CDR1 and CDR2: SGHNT, YENEEA. The CDR3 is made up of 16 amino acids. Trimming pared 0 bases from V and 0 bases from J, leaving 9 bases between. The CDR3 sequence is CASSLDRANSGNTIYF. The CDR3 DNA sequence: TGTGCCAGCAGCTTAGACAGGGCTAACTCTGGAAACACCATATATTTT. The whole variable domain, filled in from reference TRBV11-3 and TRBJ1-3, reads EAGVVQSPRYKIIEKKQPVAFWCNPISGHNTLYWYLQNLGQGPELLIRYENEEAVDDSQLPKDRFSAERLKGVDSTLKIQPAELGDSAVYLCASSLDRANSGNTIYFGEGSWLTVV.

The rearrangement links TRBV29-1 to TRBJ2-7, with D maybe TRBD2 (5 bases). Germline CDR1 reads SQVTM; CDR2 reads ANQGSEA. The CDR3 is 11 residues long. Trimming removed 7 bases at V and 1 base at J, with 8 bases between. In DNA form, the CDR3 reads TGCAGCGCGGGAAAATCCTACGAGCAGTACTTC. Translated, it gives CSAGKSYEQYF.

CDR3: CASSYALAAGESQETQYF. The CDR3 DNA sequence: TGTGCCAGCAGCTACGCCCTAGCGGCGGGGGAATCACAAGAGACCCAGTACTTC. The chain couples TRBV13 to TRBJ2-5; 7 positions agree with TRBD2. The length of the CDR3 is 18 residues. The V and J ends lost 4 bases and 2 bases, in that order; junction bases with no gene match: 16. The germline V gene has CDR1 PRHDT and CDR2 FYEKMQ (reference sequence).

V usage is TRBV19 and J usage is TRBJ2-7; D remains ambiguous. Trimming stripped 3 bases from V and 4 bases from J, with 10 bases between. Germline V CDR1 and CDR2: LNHDA, SQIVND (reference sequence). There are 13 residues in the CDR3. The CDR3 coding sequence is TGTGCCAGTAGTATGAGGATCCATTACGAGCAGTACTTC. Translating gives CASSMRIHYEQYF.